This T cell receptor beta chain appears in the sequencing data of a study of HIV-infected patients and healthy controls. General study findings and limits: Healthy control repertoires had roughly threefold more distinct CDR3s than untreated HIV+ repertoires, and higher Shannon diversity. Size-matched repertoire data failed to replicate the apparent Gini index recovery after therapy in HIV-infected patients. Significant mean usage differences between HIV-infected patients and controls involved eight alpha and eight beta V genes. During therapy, HIV-associated CDR3s fell significantly in frequency, while CMV-associated CDR3s did not change significantly.

Roughly three months, about 14 weeks, into antiretroviral therapy, follow-up blood was collected. The repertoire came from unfractionated whole blood and reflected all unsorted peripheral T cells. The length of the CDR3 is 16 residues. V shed 2 bases and J shed 3 bases, with 13 bases lying between them. Germline CDR1 is SEHNR and CDR2 is FQNEAQ (reference sequence). Alpha and beta constant-region primers primed reverse transcription of around 0.5 ug RNA. Each of the alpha and beta chains got its own library through chain-specific third strand synthesis with indices. TCRdb re-derived calls from the 5' RACE reads in MiXCR, one entry per CDR3 protein. Found here are about 10,000 distinct CDR3 sequences, around 6% of them singletons; the top ten hold 25% to 35%. As for this clonotype: Its antigen is as yet unknown.

Sample: blood, taken during antiretroviral therapy. V usage is TRBV7-9 and J usage is TRBJ1-4; a possible D gene is TRBD1 (5 bases). This sequence originates from an adult with HIV infection. The donor label of this sample is uncertain. Written as DNA, the CDR3 is TGTGCCAGCAGCTTAATCGGGGGTCTGGCTAATGAAAAACTGTTTTTT. This encodes CASSLIGGLANEKLFF.